In its sample, the clone carrying this T cell receptor beta chain was seen once. The CDR3 is 16 residues long. With 8 bases clipped from V and 5 bases from J, the junction kept 14 bases outside the gene matches. Germline CDR1 and CDR2: SNHLY and FYNNEI. These data are taken from a study of T cell changes during pregnancy in multiple sclerosis. Sequencing was performed with immunoSEQ multiplex PCR; in TCRdb, only in-frame clones are kept and a portion is missing. The table records over 55,000 clones, roughly 94% of them present only once. The source is a female donor with multiple sclerosis, enrolled in a pregnancy study. The gene calls are TRBV2 and TRBJ2-1; 8 nucleotides match TRBD1. Sequenced here: CD8+ T cells from peripheral blood mononuclear cells, sampled in the third trimester of pregnancy. DNA of the CDR3: TGTGCCAGCCTGGACAGCCCTGGGACAGGAGACAATGAGCAGTTCTTC. This encodes CASLDSPGTGDNEQFF.